Below, 9 T cell receptor beta chains from the same sample are listed, as sequenced in a study of T cell responses to AZD1222 COVID-19 vaccine. Here immunoSEQ multiplex PCR was the method, and the copy in TCRdb shows in-frame clones only, minus some. The profile covers fewer than 90,000 clones, with around 87% appearing a single time and 24% taken by the ten largest. The specimen comprised peripheral blood, sampled on day 0 of AZD1222 vaccination. Source of these receptors: an adult in good health.

In its sample, this clone was seen a few times. The J gene is TRBJ2-7, the V gene TRBV5-6; 11 bases match TRBD2. This CDR3 contains 17 residues. CDR1 SGHDT and CDR2 YYEEEE come from the germline V gene. The ends lost 0 bases at V and 3 bases at J; junction bases unmatched: 8. CDR3 DNA: TGTGCCAGCAGCTTGGTGGGTATAGCGGGAGGGATCTACGAGCAGTACTTC. Residues: CASSLVGIAGGIYEQYF.

The rearrangement joins TRBV7-8 to TRBJ2-7; D perhaps matches TRBD2 (6 bases). Germline CDR1 SGHVS, CDR2 FQNEAQ. Trimming shortened V by 3 bases and J by 2 bases, and 26 bases separated the two germline ends. This CDR3 spans 19 amino acids. CDR3 bases: TGTGCCAGCAGCTTGCGGCGGGCGGGGCTCTCTTTGAGGGCCTACGAGCAGTACTTC. Its translation is CASSLRRAGLSLRAYEQYF.

This chain connects TRBV2 to TRBJ1-5, with D perhaps TRBD1 (5 bases). The V end lost 6 bases, the J end lost 9 bases, and 12 bases lay between the germline ends. Germline V gene lookup returns CDR1 SNHLY and CDR2 FYNNEI. The CDR3 loop spans 12 amino acids. In DNA form, the CDR3 reads TGTGCCAGCAGCATTGCGGGGCGGCCCCAGCATTTT. Translation: CASSIAGRPQHF.

The rearrangement links TRBV14 to TRBJ2-1; D is uncertain. V was cut by 3 bases and J by 8 bases, with 5 bases left in between. Looked up from germline, CDR1 is SGHDN and CDR2 is FVKESK. The CDR3 runs 11 residues. CDR3 loop: CASSHSYEQFF. The CDR3 DNA sequence: TGTGCCAGCAGCCATTCCTATGAGCAGTTCTTC.

The chain has TRBV11-3 and TRBJ2-7; TRBD2 matches 11 bases. From germline, CDR1 is SGHNT and CDR2 YENEEA. V lost 5 bases to trimming and J lost 4 bases; unmatched junction nucleotides: 13. The CDR3 spans 17 residues. The CDR3 protein is CASSARLAGTLRYEQYF. DNA for the CDR3: TGTGCCAGCAGCGCAAGACTAGCGGGGACCTTAAGATACGAGCAGTACTTC.

The rearrangement links TRBV3-1 (or the pseudogene TRBV3-2) to TRBJ1-6; D is undetermined. Trimming shortened V by 0 bases and J by 0 bases, and 6 bases separated the two germline ends. Germline CDR1 LGHDT, CDR2 YNNKEL (reference sequence). The CDR3 is 16 residues long. CDR3 sequence reads: CASSQDSSSYNSPLHF. The CDR3 coding sequence is TGTGCCAGCAGCCAAGATTCGAGCTCCTATAATTCACCCCTCCACTTT.

V is TRBV12-2 and J is TRBJ1-5; TRBD1 was called by the table and not checked on the DNA. TRBV12-2 is a known pseudogene. The CDR3 has 13 amino acids. The CDR3: CASRRRGYQPQHF. The CDR3 DNA is TGTGCAAGTCGCCGTAGGGGGTATCAGCCCCAGCATTTT.

The chain uses TRBV14 and TRBJ2-7, with D unclear. V was trimmed by 6 bases and J by 5 bases, leaving 17 bases between them. The CDR3 covers 14 residues. Per the germline V gene, CDR1 is SGHDN and CDR2 is FVKESK. This CDR3 is CASSWTDVPHEQYF. The CDR3 bases are TGTGCCAGCAGTTGGACGGATGTACCCCACGAGCAGTACTTC.

The chain couples TRBV29-1 to TRBJ2-7; 9 bases fit TRBD2. Germline CDR1 and CDR2: SQVTM and ANQGSEA. The V segment lost 6 bases and the J segment 3 bases; nucleotides outside the gene matches: 12. The CDR3 has 15 residues. DNA for the CDR3: TGCAGCGTAGAGATAGCGGGGGTGCTTCACTACGAGCAGTACTTC. It specifies CSVEIAGVLHYEQYF.